One and the same sample provided the 18 T cell receptor beta chains below, sequenced in a study of regulatory T cells in long-lasting Graves disease. The time point denotes: newly diagnosed GD, antithyroid drugs for less than 3 months. PBMC RNA was the source of the TCR library. In building TCR beta libraries, iRepertoire HTBI primers were used together with Arm-PCR of CDR3 regions. From the multiplex PCR reads, TCRdb called clonotypes with MiXCR, one entry per CDR3 protein. Among fewer than 350,000 distinct CDR3 sequences, about 20% were seen once, and the ten largest hold more than 35%. This sample comprised peripheral blood mononuclear cells (PBMCs), obtained at new diagnosis, from a patient treated with antithyroid drugs. The receptors were sampled from a female donor with Graves disease.

The V call is TRBV7-9, the J call TRBJ1-1, with unresolved D. Trimming stripped 5 bases from V and 2 bases from J, with 12 bases between. The CDR3 sequence is 14 residues long. CDR1 and CDR2 (germline): SEHNR, FQNEAQ (reference sequence). CDR3 nucleotide sequence: TGTGCCAGCAGCCCGACTACGAGTAACACTGAAGCTTTCTTT. Protein: CASSPTTSNTEAFF.

This clonotype was detected ten times or more. The chain recombines TRBV12-3 or TRBV12-4 with TRBJ2-7; D remains unclear. V lost 4 bases, J lost 3 bases, and 13 bases lay in between. The CDR3 runs to 14 residues. The CDR3 DNA reads TGTGCCAGCAGTTCAGCAGGATGGGGCTACGAGCAGTACTTC. This translates into CASSSAGWGYEQYF.

This clonotype was seen repeatedly, ten times or more. The chain carries TRBV28 and TRBJ1-6; 7 bases match TRBD1. CDR1 and CDR2 from the germline V gene are MDHEN and SYDVKM. V lost 5 bases to trimming and J lost 9 bases; unmatched junction nucleotides: 13. The CDR3 is 16 residues long. The DNA of the CDR3 is TGTGCCAGCAGTCTATCCGGGACAGATCGAACTTCACCCCTCCACTTT. Residues: CASSLSGTDRTSPLHF. The variable domain in full, with the rest retrieved from reference TRBV28 and TRBJ1-6, is DVKVTQSSRYLVKRTGEKVFLECVQDMDHENMFWYRQDPGLGLRLIYFSYDVKMKEKGDIPEGYSVSREKKERFSLILESASTNQTSMYLCASSLSGTDRTSPLHFGNGTRLTVT.

With respect to this clonotype: It is likely a read error: a sequence one base away is far more abundant. CDR3 sequence: CASSYPGQGSDTQYF. For the CDR3, the DNA is TGTGCCAGCAGTTACCCGGGACAGGGGTCCGATACGCAGTATTTT. The chain combines TRBV6-9 with TRBJ2-3; 10 bases agree with TRBD1. The V gene's germline CDR1 is MNHGY and CDR2 SVAAGI. The CDR3 contains 15 residues. The trim removed 3 bases at V and 6 bases at J, leaving 6 bases unmatched.

The chain carries TRBV20-1 and TRBJ2-1, with D perhaps TRBD2 (6 bases). Germline V lookup: CDR1 DFQATT, CDR2 SNEGSKA (reference sequence). This CDR3 region has 18 residues. With 0 bases removed from V and 1 base from J, the gap between germline ends came to 19 bases. CDR3 nucleotides: TGCAGTGCTAGAGAGGGGGGATCCCTTACGGCGTCCTACAATGAGCAGTTCTTC. Amino acids: CSAREGGSLTASYNEQFF.

In regard to this clonotype: This may come from a read error, since a much larger clone is one base off. The CDR3 carries no conserved terminal phenylalanine or tryptophan, so it likely arises from a read error. The V call is TRBV11-2, the J call TRBJ2-7; 7 bases align to TRBD2. After removal of 6 bases from V and 4 bases from J, the junction contained 3 bases not matched to a gene. The CDR3 spans 12 residues. Germline values: CDR1 SGHAT, CDR2 FQNNGV. The CDR3 nucleotides read TGTGCCAGCAGGAGCGGGATTTACGAGCAGTACCTC. Translation: CASRSGIYEQYL.

This clonotype appeared many times. The gene calls are TRBV10-3 and TRBJ2-3; TRBD2 matches 9 bases. V dropped 4 bases and J dropped 0; count of bases not matched to a gene: 8. This CDR3 is 17 amino acids long. Germline CDR1 and CDR2: ENHRY and SYGVKD. The CDR3 protein is CAISVWASGKSTDTQYF. The DNA for the CDR3 is TGTGCCATCAGTGTTTGGGCTAGCGGGAAGAGCACAGATACGCAGTATTTT.

This clonotype was counted many times. The chain couples TRBV6-1 to TRBJ2-7, with 10 bases lining up with TRBD1. CDR1 and CDR2 from the germline V gene are MNHNS and SASEGT. V gave up 6 bases and J gave up 5 bases; unmatched junction bases: 7. The CDR3 sequence is 14 residues long. The chain's CDR3 is CASRSWDRGDEQYF. In DNA, the CDR3 is TGTGCCAGCAGGAGCTGGGACAGGGGAGACGAGCAGTACTTC.

This clonotype occurred many times. This sequence joins TRBV14 and TRBJ2-7; unclear D gene. The CDR3 runs to 15 residues. Trimming removed 4 bases from V and 0 bases from J, with 13 bases in between. Per germline, CDR1 SGHDN and CDR2 FVKESK. The CDR3 DNA sequence: TGTGCCAGCAGCCTGGGCACAGTAACCTCCTACGAGCAGTACTTC. This codes for CASSLGTVTSYEQYF.

This clonotype occurred many times. This chain joins TRBV11-2 and TRBJ2-3; unclear D gene. Germline V gene sequence: CDR1 SGHAT, CDR2 FQNNGV. V dropped 3 bases and J dropped 3 bases, with 13 bases sitting between them. This CDR3 region has 15 residues. The CDR3 spells CASSLEHLSTDTQYF. The CDR3 nucleotides read TGTGCCAGCAGCTTGGAACACTTAAGTACAGATACGCAGTATTTT. The entire variable domain, with the rest obtained from reference TRBV11-2 and TRBJ2-3, is as follows: EAGVAQSPRYKIIEKRQSVAFWCNPISGHATLYWYQQILGQGPKLLIQFQNNGVVDDSQLPKDRFSAERLKGVDSTLKIQPAKLEDSAVYLCASSLEHLSTDTQYFGPGTRLTVL.

Concerning this clonotype: A far larger clone lies a single base away; this is likely a read error. V is TRBV13 and J is TRBJ1-2; D gene uncertain. The CDR3 totals 17 residues. CDR1 is PRHDT and CDR2 is FYEKMQ in the germline V gene (reference sequence). The CDR3 coding sequence is TGTGCCAGCAGTCCAGGCGGGAAACCGCCCCGTGACTATGGCTACGCCTTC. As protein: CASSPGGKPPRDYGYAF.

The rearrangement links TRBV7-3 to TRBJ2-2, with D perhaps given as TRBD1 or TRBD2 (5 bases each). The germline CDR1 and CDR2 sequences are SGHTA and FQGTGA. This CDR3 has 14 residues. V shed 5 bases and J shed 3 bases, with 10 bases lying between them. Here the CDR3 reads CASSRDPDTGELFF. Here the CDR3 DNA reads TGTGCCAGCAGCCGGGACCCAGACACCGGGGAGCTGTTTTTT.

Of note for this clonotype: One end of the junction does not line up with germline, which may come from a read error. The V and J genes are TRBV29-1 and TRBJ1-1; TRBD1 is a possible D gene (6 bases). Per the germline V gene, CDR1 is SQVTM and CDR2 is ANQGSEA. The length of the CDR3 is 13 residues. The CDR3 loop reads CSVEPRGHTGAFF. CDR3 DNA sequence: TGCAGCGTTGAACCCCGGGGACACACTGGAGCTTTCTTT.

Only a few counts were recorded for this clonotype. An end of the junction does not agree with germline; a read error may underlie this. The chain couples TRBV7-2 to TRBJ2-4; 10 bases are a match to TRBD1. The CDR3 runs to 17 residues. Germline CDR1 SGHTA, CDR2 FQGNSA. CDR3 amino acids: CPSSLRDRGEAKNIQYF. DNA of the CDR3: TGTCCCAGCAGCCTCCGGGACAGGGGTGAGGCCAAAAACATTCAGTACTTC.

The V gene is TRBV6-5, the J gene TRBJ2-6; no definite D call. This CDR3 has 15 residues. The germline V gene has CDR1 MNHEY and CDR2 SVGAGI. The ends were cut back, 2 bases at V and 5 bases at J, with 10 bases in the middle. DNA of the CDR3: TGTGCCAGCAGTTACCCCCTTGGTTGGGCCAACGTCCTGACTTTC. Protein product: CASSYPLGWANVLTF.

In its sample, this clonotype was seen many times. V is TRBV28 and J is TRBJ2-3, with TRBD1 identical over 7 bases. CDR1 is MDHEN, CDR2 SYDVKM, per germline. This CDR3 region has 15 residues. V trimming: 4 bases; J trimming: 2 bases; junction bases outside the gene matches: 6. The CDR3 sequence is CASSWDSLSTDTQYF. DNA of the CDR3: TGTGCCAGCAGTTGGGACAGTCTTTCCACAGATACGCAGTATTTT.

The chain couples TRBV7-2 to TRBJ1-5, with D possibly matching TRBD1 (5 bases). Germline V gene sequence: CDR1 SGHTA, CDR2 FQGNSA. The length of the CDR3 is 14 residues. V shed 3 bases and J shed 3 bases, with 9 bases lying between them. In DNA, the CDR3 is TGTGCCAGCAGCTTCCAGGGTGACAATCAGCCCCAGCATTTT. Amino acids: CASSFQGDNQPQHF.

This clonotype was recorded at least ten times. The V gene is TRBV11-3, the J gene TRBJ1-1; D is undetermined. V was clipped by 2 bases and J by 0 bases, with 10 bases between them. This CDR3 is built from 15 residues. CDR1 SGHNT and CDR2 YENEEA come from the germline V gene. The CDR3 is CASSLRAIMNTEAFF. The DNA of the CDR3 is TGTGCCAGCAGCTTACGGGCTATAATGAACACTGAAGCTTTCTTT. Full variable domain (missing parts from reference TRBV11-3 and TRBJ1-1): EAGVVQSPRYKIIEKKQPVAFWCNPISGHNTLYWYLQNLGQGPELLIRYENEEAVDDSQLPKDRFSAERLKGVDSTLKIQPAELGDSAVYLCASSLRAIMNTEAFFGQGTRLTVV.